This T cell receptor (beta chain) emerged from a study of blood T cell repertoires in COVID-19. Method: immunoSEQ multiplex PCR; TCRdb's copy keeps in-frame clones and lacks some. The sample lists about 280,000 clones, approximately 91% occurring once. V shed 4 bases, J shed 5 bases, and the junction held 8 bases outside the gene matches. CDR1 and CDR2 from the germline V gene are MNHEY and SVGAGI. The CDR3 is 16 residues long. This clonotype was sampled from a man aged 45-60 years with acute or convalescent COVID-19. The sequenced sample consisted of peripheral blood. J is TRBJ2-5 and V is TRBV6-5; 12 bases align to TRBD2. This chain's CDR3 is CASSSSSGGAWETQYF. The CDR3 bases are TGTGCCAGCAGTTCGTCTAGCGGGGGGGCGTGGGAGACCCAGTACTTC.